Listed here are 19 T cell receptor beta chains from one sample, sequenced in a study of T cell responses to AZD1222 COVID-19 vaccine (dated by TCRdb to 2020 to 2022). Taken with the paper, the label for time point translates to: baseline before first vaccination. The protocol used for the library was the immunoSEQ multiplex PCR assay. This immuneACCESS table, as held by TCRdb, lists in-frame sequences with V and J called but not all clones. Of the missing ones, under half trace to an unresolved V gene in checked studies; the others have no known cause. The sample table holds approximately 100,000 clones, of which around nine tenths were seen once. The ten largest clonotypes hold approximately 3.3% of the sample. The input for sequencing was peripheral blood, taken on day 0 of AZD1222 vaccination. These TCRs come from an adult in good health.

The chain is built from TRBV6-5 and TRBJ1-1; a weak D match, TRBD1 (6 bases). V was clipped by 5 bases and J by 2 bases, with 9 bases between them. The CDR3 runs 13 residues. The germline gives CDR1 MNHEY, CDR2 SVGAGI. CDR3 protein: CASSLDRNTEAFF. For the CDR3, the DNA is TGTGCCAGCAGTCTGGACAGAAACACTGAAGCTTTCTTT.

This chain joins TRBV7-2 and TRBJ1-6; D perhaps matches TRBD1 (5 bases). The germline gives CDR1 SGHTA, CDR2 FQGNSA. V was trimmed by 3 bases and J by 8 bases, leaving 11 bases between them. The CDR3 covers 14 residues. The CDR3 DNA reads as TGTGCCAGCAGCTTGGGGACGGAGTATTCACCCCTCCACTTT. Translation: CASSLGTEYSPLHF.

This chain uses TRBV21-1 with TRBJ2-7; TRBD1, the table's D call, lacks a check against the DNA. TRBV21-1 is listed as a pseudogene. CDR3 length: 15 amino acids. In DNA form, the CDR3 reads TGTGCCAGCAGCAAAGGCCCAGGGGGGACCTACGAGCAGTACTTC. This codes for CASSKGPGGTYEQYF.

The CDR3 DNA reads TGTGCCAGCAGCCAAGACGCGATAGGCCTCAGGGCCCTCCACTTT. Its protein is CASSQDAIGLRALHF. V is TRBV3-1 (or the pseudogene TRBV3-2) and J is TRBJ1-6; tentatively, D is TRBD1 (5 bases). The CDR3 is 15 residues long. Trimming took 0 bases from V and 14 from J, leaving 17 bases between them. Germline assignment: CDR1 LGHDT and CDR2 YNNKEL (reference sequence).

The V gene is TRBV5-4, the J gene TRBJ2-2, with 7 nucleotides matching TRBD1. The germline V gene encodes CDR1 SGHNT and CDR2 YYREEE (reference sequence). V lost 1 base, J lost 0 bases, and 3 bases stayed unmatched. The CDR3 is made up of 16 amino acids. The CDR3 loop is CASSLWTGPNTGELFF. The CDR3 DNA follows: TGTGCCAGCAGCTTGTGGACAGGACCGAACACCGGGGAGCTGTTTTTT.

The DNA of the CDR3 is TGTGCCAGCTCACCCGGGACTAGCGGCCCCTACGAGCAGTACTTC. It specifies CASSPGTSGPYEQYF. The chain couples TRBV18 to TRBJ2-7, with 11 bases aligning to TRBD2. Trimming removed 3 bases from V and 2 bases from J; junction bases left unmatched: 3. The CDR3 covers 15 residues. Germline CDR1 and CDR2: KGHSH and LQKENI. The variable domain in full, with the rest retrieved from reference TRBV18 and TRBJ2-7, is NAGVMQNPRHLVRRRGQEARLRCSPMKGHSHVYWYRQLPEEGLKFMVYLQKENIIDESGMPKERFSAEFPKEGPSILRIQQVVRGDSAAYFCASSPGTSGPYEQYFGPGTRLTVT.

The gene calls are TRBV4-3 and TRBJ2-5; D possibly corresponds to TRBD2 (5 bases). The germline gives CDR1 LGHNA, CDR2 YSLEER. Trimming shortened V by 1 base and J by 4 bases, and 13 bases separated the two germline ends. The CDR3 is 15 amino acids. For the CDR3, the DNA is TGCGCCAGCAGCCAAGGAGGGAAGAAGGGAGAGACCCAGTACTTC. This encodes CASSQGGKKGETQYF.

The chain joins TRBV19 to TRBJ2-7; D remains unclear. Per the germline V gene, CDR1 is LNHDA and CDR2 is SQIVND (reference sequence). Trimming left V 4 bases short and J 5 bases short, with 15 bases between. This CDR3 comprises 14 residues. The CDR3 protein is CASSSDIIRNEQYF. As DNA, the CDR3 is TGTGCCAGTAGTAGCGACATCATAAGGAACGAGCAGTACTTC.

The chain couples TRBV25-1 to TRBJ2-2, with no clear D. Germline V gene lookup returns CDR1 MGHDK and CDR2 SYGVNS. V gave up 7 bases and J gave up 0 bases, with 9 bases separating them. CDR3 length equals 14 residues. The CDR3 nucleotides are TGTGCCAGCAAGGGCAAAGCGAACACCGGGGAGCTGTTTTTT. It is translated as CASKGKANTGELFF.

This chain connects TRBV9 to TRBJ2-7; D possibly corresponds to TRBD2 (6 bases). Germline CDR1 and CDR2: SGDLS and YYNGEE. V lost 0 bases to trimming and J lost 6 bases, with 16 bases between them. The CDR3 loop spans 15 amino acids. This CDR3 is CASSVGPGREAEQYF. CDR3 sequence (DNA): TGTGCCAGCAGCGTAGGACCTGGCAGGGAGGCCGAGCAGTACTTC.

The chain recombines TRBV19 with TRBJ2-5, with 7 positions matching TRBD1. V shed 1 base, J shed 4 bases, and the junction held 6 bases outside the gene matches. Germline-derived CDR1 and CDR2 are LNHDA and SQIVND (reference sequence). The CDR3 covers 15 residues. Written as DNA, the CDR3 is TGTGCCAGTAGTATAGTCGGGACAGTGGGAGAGACCCAGTACTTC. Translated, it gives CASSIVGTVGETQYF.

Remarks on this clone: One junction end does not reproduce the germline sequence, and a read error may be involved. The CDR3: CASSRGNYDTEAFF. The CDR3, as DNA: TGTGCCAGCTCACGGGGGAACTACGACACCGAAGCTTTCTTT. The V gene is TRBV18, the J gene TRBJ1-1; a weak D match, TRBD1 (5 bases). CDR1 is KGHSH, CDR2 LQKENI, per germline. This CDR3 contains 14 residues.

V usage is TRBV27 and J usage is TRBJ1-6; D perhaps matches TRBD1 (5 bases). This CDR3 region has 17 residues. The V gene lost 0 bases and the J gene lost 5 bases, with 14 bases spanning the gap. Per the germline V gene, CDR1 is MNHEY and CDR2 is SMNVEV (reference sequence). The CDR3 DNA follows: TGTGCCAGCAGTTTATCCCAGGGACGAGATGATAATTCACCCCTCCACTTT. Protein product: CASSLSQGRDDNSPLHF.

V is TRBV6-6 and J is TRBJ2-2, with D unclear. Trimming cost V 2 bases and J 4 bases, with 5 bases left between them. Germline V gene lookup returns CDR1 MNHNY and CDR2 SVGAGI (reference sequence). The CDR3 spans 13 residues. The CDR3 bases are TGTGCCAGCAGTTACACCACCACCGGGGAGCTGTTTTTT. Encoded protein: CASSYTTTGELFF.

The chain has TRBV4-3 and TRBJ1-6; no reliable D call. CDR1 is LGHNA and CDR2 is YSLEER in the germline V gene. Trimming pared 5 bases from V and 1 base from J, leaving 15 bases between. CDR3 size: 17 residues. CDR3 sequence (DNA): TGCGCCAGCAGCAGGGTCACCTCCGGGTCCTATAATTCACCCCTCCACTTT. This codes for CASSRVTSGSYNSPLHF.

The V gene is TRBV2, the J gene TRBJ2-5, with TRBD2 matching over 10 bases. The CDR3 length is 13 residues. The ends lost 9 bases at V and 3 bases at J; junction bases unmatched: 4. Germline V gene sequence: CDR1 SNHLY, CDR2 FYNNEI. CDR3 residues: CASELAGKETQYF. CDR3 DNA sequence: TGTGCCAGTGAACTAGCGGGGAAAGAGACCCAGTACTTC.

This chain connects TRBV19 to TRBJ2-3; a possible D gene is TRBD1 (7 bases). CDR1 is LNHDA and CDR2 is SQIVND in the germline V gene (reference sequence). This CDR3 has 13 residues. Trimming removed 10 bases from V and 3 bases from J, with 14 bases in between. CDR3 sequence reads: CATTQGRTDTQYF. DNA of the CDR3: TGTGCCACAACACAGGGGAGGACAGATACGCAGTATTTT.

This clone was found once. The CDR3 loop is CASSLSRNNEQFF. The CDR3 DNA is TGTGCCAGCAGCTTGAGTAGGAACAATGAGCAGTTCTTC. The J gene is TRBJ2-1, the V gene TRBV7-3; no definite D call. V was shortened by 3 bases and J by 5 bases, with 8 bases between the two germline ends. The CDR3 consists of 13 residues. The germline gives CDR1 SGHTA, CDR2 FQGTGA.

The J gene is TRBJ1-2, the V gene TRBV5-1, with D uncertain. Per the germline V gene, CDR1 is SGHRS and CDR2 is YFSETQ. CDR3 length: 14 amino acids. V gave up 4 bases and J gave up 3 bases, with 13 bases separating them. The CDR3 region is CASSVENSYYGYTF. For the CDR3, the DNA is TGCGCCAGCAGCGTCGAAAACAGCTACTATGGCTACACCTTC.